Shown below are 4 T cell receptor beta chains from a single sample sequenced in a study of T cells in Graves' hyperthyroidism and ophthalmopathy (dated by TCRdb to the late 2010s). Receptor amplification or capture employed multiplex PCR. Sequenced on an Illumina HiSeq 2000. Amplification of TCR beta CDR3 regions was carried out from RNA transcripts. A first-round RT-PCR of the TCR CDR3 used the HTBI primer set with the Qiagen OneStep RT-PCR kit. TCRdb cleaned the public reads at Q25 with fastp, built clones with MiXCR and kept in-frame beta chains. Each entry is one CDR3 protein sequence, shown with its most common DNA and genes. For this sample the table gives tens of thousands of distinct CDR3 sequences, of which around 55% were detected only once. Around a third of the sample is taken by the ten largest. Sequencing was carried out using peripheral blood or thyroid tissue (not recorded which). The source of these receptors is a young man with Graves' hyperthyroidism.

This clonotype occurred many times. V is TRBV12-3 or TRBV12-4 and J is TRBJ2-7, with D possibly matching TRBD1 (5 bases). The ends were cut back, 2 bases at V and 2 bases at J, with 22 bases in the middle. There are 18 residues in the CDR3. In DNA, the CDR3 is TGTGCCAGCAGTTTAAGCCCTTCCCGCAGGACAATTCCCTACGAGCAGTACTTC. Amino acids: CASSLSPSRRTIPYEQYF.

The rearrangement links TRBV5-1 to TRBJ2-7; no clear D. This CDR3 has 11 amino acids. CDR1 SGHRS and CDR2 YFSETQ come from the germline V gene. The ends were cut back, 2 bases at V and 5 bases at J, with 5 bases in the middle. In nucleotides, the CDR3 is TGCGCCAGCAGCTTCCTGGACGAGCAGTACTTC. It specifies CASSFLDEQYF.

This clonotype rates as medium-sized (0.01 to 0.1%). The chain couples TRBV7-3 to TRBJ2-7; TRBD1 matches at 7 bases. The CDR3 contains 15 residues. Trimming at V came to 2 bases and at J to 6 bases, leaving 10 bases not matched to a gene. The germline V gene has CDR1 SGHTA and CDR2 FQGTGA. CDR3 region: CASSLARVGGAEQYF. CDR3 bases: TGTGCCAGCAGCTTAGCTCGGGTAGGGGGCGCCGAGCAGTACTTC.

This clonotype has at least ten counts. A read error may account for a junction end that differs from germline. Here the CDR3 DNA reads TGTGCCAGCACTTTACCGCCGGGACAGGGGGCGTGGGCTTCCGGGGAGCTGTTTTTT. The encoded protein is CASTLPPGQGAWASGELFF. V is TRBV28 and J is TRBJ2-2; the match to TRBD1 covers 12 bases. CDR1 and CDR2 (germline): MDHEN, SYDVKM. The CDR3 covers 19 residues.